What follows are 13 T cell receptor beta chains derived from one specimen sequenced in a study of control samples from healthy donors and cancer patients. The table came from immunoSEQ multiplex PCR; TCRdb's copy has only in-frame clones and leaves some out. The table records tens of thousands of clones, about 90% of them present only once. The sample comprised PBMCs. The origin of the receptors is a woman between 55 and 75 years old with head and neck cancer.

The V and J genes are TRBV28 and TRBJ1-2; perhaps TRBD1 as D (6 bases). The V and J ends lost 7 bases and 5 bases respectively, with 20 bases between them. Germline V gene data show CDR1 as MDHEN and CDR2 as SYDVKM. The CDR3 sequence is 15 residues long. The CDR3 region has the DNA TGTGCCAGCACTTACGGAGGGGGGCCGGGGTATGGCTACACCTTC. Its translation is CASTYGGGPGYGYTF.

J is TRBJ2-7 and V is TRBV4-3, with a weak D call TRBD2 (5 bases). Germline V gives CDR1 LGHNA, CDR2 YSLEER. The CDR3 totals 16 residues. The V end was cut by 0 bases, the J end by 4 bases, with 16 bases between. The chain's CDR3 is CASSQEARGFHYEQYF. The CDR3 DNA follows: TGCGCCAGCAGCCAAGAAGCTCGGGGTTTCCATTACGAGCAGTACTTC.

This chain joins TRBV19 and TRBJ2-1, with a weak D call TRBD2 (5 bases). Per germline, CDR1 LNHDA and CDR2 SQIVND (reference sequence). The CDR3 consists of 16 residues. Trimming stripped 2 bases from V and 0 bases from J, with 11 bases between. The CDR3 is CASSILAPSSYNEQFF. The CDR3 DNA reads TGTGCCAGTAGTATATTAGCGCCTAGCTCCTACAATGAGCAGTTCTTC.

The chain combines TRBV7-8 with TRBJ1-5; possibly TRBD1 for D (6 bases). Germline loops: CDR1 SGHVS, CDR2 FQNEAQ. The CDR3 runs 17 residues. Trimming left V 8 bases short and J 4 bases short, with 24 bases between. This CDR3 is CASAISYRQAPNQPQHF. The DNA for the CDR3 is TGTGCCAGCGCAATATCTTATCGACAGGCCCCGAATCAGCCCCAGCATTTT. Using reference TRBV7-8 and TRBJ1-5 for the parts outside the CDR3, the full variable domain is GAGVSQSPRYKVAKRGQDVALRCDPISGHVSLFWYQQALGQGPEFLTYFQNEAQLDKSGLPSDRFFAERPEGSVSTLKIQRTQQEDSAVYLCASAISYRQAPNQPQHFGDGTRLSIL.

The rearrangement uses TRBV5-1 and TRBJ2-7; D is possibly TRBD1 or TRBD2 (5 bases each). Looked up from germline, CDR1 is SGHRS and CDR2 is YFSETQ. The length of the CDR3 is 16 residues. The V end was cut by 2 bases, the J end by 4 bases, with 19 bases between. The CDR3 DNA reads as TGCGCCAGCAGCTTTGGTCCTGGGCAGGGAGATTACGAGCAGTACTTC. This codes for CASSFGPGQGDYEQYF.

The gene calls are TRBV7-9 and TRBJ2-1, with no clear D. V gave up 6 bases and J gave up 0 bases, with 9 bases separating them. This CDR3 is 14 amino acids long. Germline loops: CDR1 SEHNR, CDR2 FQNEAQ (reference sequence). This CDR3 is CASSFTFSYNEQFF. The CDR3 region has the DNA TGTGCCAGCAGTTTTACTTTCTCCTACAATGAGCAGTTCTTC.

This chain uses TRBV28 with TRBJ2-2; a possible D gene is TRBD2 (6 bases). Trimming cost V 4 bases and J 5 bases, with 14 bases left between them. CDR3 length: 15 residues. From germline, CDR1 is MDHEN and CDR2 SYDVKM. The CDR3, as DNA: TGTGCCAGCAGTTCTTGGGGCGGGACTACCGGGGAGCTGTTTTTT. Encoded protein: CASSSWGGTTGELFF.

This clone was seen just once. The chain links TRBV6-1 to TRBJ2-3, with D tentatively TRBD2 (7 bases). With 3 bases removed from V and 4 bases from J, the gap between germline ends came to 14 bases. CDR1 is MNHNS, CDR2 SASEGT, per germline. This CDR3 is 15 amino acids long. The CDR3, as DNA: TGTGCCAGCAGTGATTCGGACAGCGGGGCAGATACGCAGTATTTT. It codes for CASSDSDSGADTQYF.

This chain joins TRBV4-3 and TRBJ2-5; D possibly corresponds to TRBD2 (6 bases). The germline V and J ends were trimmed by 0 bases and 0 bases, with 17 bases remaining between them. There are 18 residues in the CDR3. Germline V CDR1 and CDR2: LGHNA, YSLEER. CDR3 DNA: TGCGCCAGCAGCCAAGAGGAGGTTGGCGGGATTTACCAAGAGACCCAGTACTTC. This codes for CASSQEEVGGIYQETQYF.

This chain joins TRBV19 and TRBJ2-2; 8 bases are shared with TRBD1. The V segment lost 7 bases and the J segment 7 bases; nucleotides outside the gene matches: 11. CDR3 length: 15 residues. The germline V gene encodes CDR1 LNHDA and CDR2 SQIVND (reference sequence). The CDR3 bases are TGTGCCAGTAATTTCCAGACAGGGGTCATCGGGGAGCTGTTTTTT. It is translated as CASNFQTGVIGELFF. Full variable domain (missing parts from reference TRBV19 and TRBJ2-2): DGGITQSPKYLFRKEGQNVTLSCEQNLNHDAMYWYRQDPGQGLRLIYYSQIVNDFQKGDIAEGYSVSREKKESFPLTVTSAQKNPTAFYLCASNFQTGVIGELFFGEGSRLTVL.

This clone was picked up one time. The rearrangement links TRBV6-6 to TRBJ1-2; D possibly corresponds to TRBD1 (5 bases). CDR3 length equals 12 residues. The V end was cut by 7 bases, the J end by 4 bases, with 10 bases between. Germline V lookup: CDR1 MNHNY, CDR2 SVGAGI (reference sequence). CDR3 sequence (DNA): TGTGCCAGCATGGAGACAGCCTATGGCTACACCTTC. Its protein is CASMETAYGYTF.

This clone occurred once. The chain is built from TRBV7-9 and TRBJ2-5, with a tentative D call TRBD2 (6 bases). V was cut by 5 bases and J by 5 bases, with 15 bases left in between. The CDR3 has 14 residues. Germline V gene sequence: CDR1 SEHNR, CDR2 FQNEAQ (reference sequence). The DNA for the CDR3 is TGTGCCAGCAGCCCCGGTGCGGGAAGGGAGACCCAGTACTTC. Residues: CASSPGAGRETQYF.

The chain has TRBV6-5 and TRBJ2-4, with TRBD2 identical over 8 bases. The germline CDR1 and CDR2 sequences are MNHEY and SVGAGI. CDR3 length equals 15 residues. V dropped 7 bases and J dropped 0; count of bases not matched to a gene: 5. The CDR3 is CASKPAGEAKNIQYF. The CDR3 DNA reads TGTGCCAGCAAGCCAGCGGGGGAAGCCAAAAACATTCAGTACTTC.